This TCR beta chain is from a study of shared clonotypes between healthy human individuals. This clone was counted only a few times. The target antigen is unknown. HIV-negative, healthy adults without recent acute infections or vaccinations were the donors. All donors were Caucasian adults living in Nashville, Tennessee. From CD4+ cells came CD45RA+ naive and CD45RA-negative memory subsets. Study-wide findings and caveats: Richness estimates generally favored naive over memory subsets.

The protocol was immunoSEQ multiplex PCR, while the TCRdb copy is restricted to in-frame clones and leaves out a portion. The sample records roughly 2.2 million clones, approximately 93% being singletons. Sequencing was performed on naive CD4+ T cells from PBMCs. Subset reported: CD45RA+ positively selected. This receptor was obtained from a man younger than 30 in good health. Some clones in this sample may be carry-over from other donors' samples.

CDR3 residues: CAYETRGMNTEAFF. The CDR3 nucleotides are TGTGCCTACGAGACGCGCGGAATGAACACTGAAGCTTTCTTT. The rearrangement joins TRBV30 to TRBJ1-1; D ambiguous. Germline CDR1 GTSNPN, CDR2 SVGIG (reference sequence). The V gene lost 7 bases and the J gene lost 0 bases, with 15 bases spanning the gap. The CDR3 has 14 residues.